These T cell receptor beta chains were read from a single sample in a study of blood T cell repertoires in COVID-19. Profiling relied on immunoSEQ multiplex PCR, and the TCRdb table lists in-frame clones only, not all of them. The profile shows approximately 87,000 clones, around nine tenths of them singletons. Sequenced sample: peripheral blood. Source of these receptors: a man in his 70s with active or convalescent COVID-19. The CDR3 runs from the conserved cysteine through the conserved F or W. A D gene is named only where the DNA matches it firmly. Rows may omit the clone size; those that give it use once, few, many or a size class.

few TRBJ2-7 TRBV6-5 TRBD1 CATTITGADTQYF TGTGCCACCACTATCACAGGGGCCGATACCCAGTACTTC
. TRBJ2-5 TRBV29-1 . CSVGGRAWETQYF TGCAGCGTTGGGGGCAGGGCCTGGGAGACCCAGTACTTC
. TRBJ1-4 TRBV2 . CASSERLKLFF TGTGCCAGCAGTGAGAGGTTAAAACTGTTTTTT
. TRBJ2-7 TRBV7-2 TRBD2 CASNRDYNNYEQYF TGTGCCAGCAACCGGGACTATAATAACTACGAGCAGTACTTC
once TRBJ2-7 TRBV6-5 . CASSRQVSHEQYF TGTGCCAGCAGCCGACAAGTAAGCCACGAGCAGTACTTC
. TRBJ2-7 TRBV7-9 TRBD1 CASSLAQFRGRSYEQYF TGTGCCAGCAGCTTAGCGCAGTTCAGGGGGCGATCCTACGAGCAGTACTTC
few TRBJ1-3 TRBV5-1 TRBD1 CASRTGDGNTIYF TGCGCCAGCAGGACAGGGGACGGAAACACCATATATTTT
. TRBJ1-1 TRBV19 . CASSTTRAGRGYTEAFF TGTGCCAGTAGTACCACCCGAGCGGGGCGCGGGTACACTGAAGCTTTCTTT
. TRBJ1-6 TRBV18 . CASSPRIGGYNSPLHF TGTGCCAGCTCACCACGTATCGGCGGTTATAATTCACCCCTCCACTTT
. TRBJ1-6 TRBV5-1 TRBD1 CASSPGTGGSPLHF TGCGCCAGCAGCCCCGGGACAGGGGGCTCACCCCTCCACTTT
once TRBJ2-2 TRBV30 . CAWSVSGLGELFF TGTGCCTGGAGTGTATCCGGACTCGGGGAGCTGTTTTTT
. TRBJ1-1 TRBV18 TRBD1 CASSPRGQGYTEAFF TGTGCCAGCTCACCGCGGGGACAGGGGTATACTGAAGCTTTCTTT
. TRBJ2-7 TRBV5-1 . CASSPPGYEQYF TGCGCCAGCAGCCCACCCGGTTACGAGCAGTACTTC
. TRBJ2-1 TRBV30 . CAGSASYNEQFF TGTGCCGGTAGCGCTTCCTACAATGAGCAGTTCTTC
few TRBJ2-7 TRBV5-1 TRBD2 CASSLESGRSRGEQYF TGCGCCAGCAGTTTGGAGAGCGGGAGGTCCAGAGGCGAGCAGTACTTC
. TRBJ2-1 TRBV23-1 . CARGQHTSNEQFF TGCGCCAGGGGGCAGCACACTTCCAATGAGCAGTTCTTC
. TRBJ1-6 TRBV18 TRBD1 CASSPRDRNSPLHF TGTGCCAGCTCACCACGGGACAGAAATTCACCCCTCCACTTT
. TRBJ2-7 TRBV19 . CASSIGQGRGIYEQYF TGTGCCAGTAGTATTGGGCAGGGGAGAGGCATCTACGAGCAGTACTTC
. TRBJ2-3 TRBV11-2 . CASAYGGVSTDTQYF TGTGCCAGCGCCTACGGCGGGGTTAGCACAGATACGCAGTATTTT
. TRBJ2-3 TRBV6-2/TRBV6-3 TRBD1 CASSSGTVGPFTQYF TGTGCCAGCAGTTCCGGGACAGTGGGGCCTTTTACGCAGTATTTT
. TRBJ2-4 TRBV4-2 TRBD2 CASSQEPGGPGNIQYF TGTGCCAGCAGCCAAGAGCCGGGAGGGCCGGGAAACATTCAGTACTTC
once TRBJ1-1 TRBV6-5 . CASSYSGGTEAFF TGTGCCAGCAGTTACTCGGGAGGGACCGAAGCTTTCTTT
. TRBJ2-5 TRBV4-1 TRBD2 CASSQTWTSGSETQYF TGCGCCAGCAGCCAAACCTGGACTAGCGGGAGTGAGACCCAGTACTTC
. TRBJ2-5 TRBV2 . CASSEAEVASRETQYF TGTGCCAGCAGTGAAGCGGAGGTAGCTAGTAGGGAGACCCAGTACTTC
. TRBJ2-7 TRBV24-1 . CATSGQGGREEQYF TGTGCCACCAGCGGTCAGGGGGGTCGAGAAGAGCAGTACTTC
. TRBJ2-5 TRBV24-1 TRBD1 CATSDFPGRGPQETQYF TGTGCCACCAGTGATTTTCCGGGCAGGGGGCCCCAAGAGACCCAGTACTTC
. TRBJ1-5 TRBV28 . CASGDSSQGLQIQPQHF TGTGCCAGCGGGGATTCAAGTCAGGGTTTACAGATTCAGCCCCAGCATTTT
. TRBJ1-1 TRBV30 . CAWSVGTEAFF TGTGCCTGGAGTGTAGGGACAGAAGCTTTCTTT
. TRBJ2-7 TRBV28 TRBD1 CASSPPTGTIDEQYF TGTGCCAGCAGTCCCCCGACAGGGACAATCGACGAGCAGTACTTC
. TRBJ2-1 TRBV7-9 TRBD2 CASSLVSGRDNEQFF TGTGCCAGCAGCTTAGTTAGCGGGAGGGACAATGAGCAGTTCTTC
once TRBJ2-7 TRBV10-3 . CAIGEASYEQYF TGTGCCATCGGAGAAGCATCCTACGAGCAGTACTTC
few TRBJ2-7 TRBV10-2 . CASSEEGWSRTYEQYF TGCGCCAGCAGTGAGGAGGGATGGTCTAGAACCTACGAGCAGTACTTC
. TRBJ2-2 TRBV2 TRBD2 CASTQGTSGIGGELFF TGTGCCAGCACCCAAGGGACTAGCGGGATAGGCGGGGAGCTGTTTTTT
. TRBJ1-6 TRBV28 . CASSLVDRDSPLHF TGTGCCAGCAGTTTAGTGGACAGAGATTCACCCCTCCACTTT
few TRBJ2-7 TRBV7-9 TRBD1 CASSLIYRDRGPSEQYF TGTGCCAGCAGCTTAATATACCGGGACAGGGGCCCTTCCGAGCAGTACTTC
. TRBJ1-2 TRBV6-1 TRBD1 CASSEVGQGAYYGYTF TGTGCCAGCAGTGAAGTTGGACAGGGGGCCTACTATGGCTACACCTTC
. TRBJ2-3 TRBV7-2 TRBD2 CASSLVLAEPYRTYF TGTGCCAGCAGCTTAGTACTAGCGGAACCCTACAGAACGTATTTT
. TRBJ2-4 TRBV6-2/TRBV6-3 TRBD2 CASSSGTTNIQYF TGTGCCAGCAGTTCCGGGACTACAAACATTCAGTACTTC
few TRBJ2-2 TRBV2 . CASSRRGSGGELFF TGTGCCAGCAGTAGGCGGGGCTCCGGAGGGGAGCTGTTTTTT
. TRBJ1-4 TRBV5-1 TRBD1 CASSPGTGGGKLFF TGCGCCAGCAGCCCCGGGACAGGGGGTGGAAAACTGTTTTTT
. TRBJ1-1 TRBV28 TRBD1 CASRKTGTANTEAFF TGTGCCAGCAGAAAAACCGGGACAGCGAACACTGAAGCTTTCTTT
. TRBJ1-1 TRBV5-1 TRBD1 CASSDLDRANTEAFF TGCGCCAGCAGCGACCTGGACAGGGCGAACACTGAAGCTTTCTTT
once TRBJ1-5 TRBV10-3 TRBD1 CAISDDRGNQPQHF TGTGCCATCAGTGACGACAGGGGGAATCAGCCCCAGCATTTT
. TRBJ2-1 TRBV28 TRBD1 CASSRQGNNEQFF TGTGCCAGCAGTCGACAGGGAAACAATGAGCAGTTCTTC
. TRBJ1-4 TRBV7-2 TRBD1 CASSSGQIQEKLFF TGTGCCAGCAGCTCGGGACAGATCCAAGAAAAACTGTTTTTT
once TRBJ1-1 TRBV18 . CASSPPSIRDTEAFF TGTGCCAGCTCACCACCGTCGATACGGGACACTGAAGCTTTCTTT
. TRBJ2-7 TRBV6-5 TRBD2 CASSYGLAAAYEQYF TGTGCCAGCAGTTATGGACTAGCCGCCGCCTACGAGCAGTACTTC
. TRBJ1-4 TRBV7-8 . CASSSTPGTPAFGTKLFF TGTGCCAGCAGCTCCACCCCCGGGACACCGGCTTTTGGTACAAAACTGTTTTTT
. TRBJ2-1 TRBV7-6 TRBD2 CASSLLASGTSGSGNEQFF TGTGCCAGCAGCTTACTGGCTTCCGGGACTAGCGGGAGTGGCAATGAGCAGTTCTTC
few TRBJ1-2 TRBV7-9 . CATQGLYVNGYTF TGTGCCACCCAGGGGCTTTATGTGAATGGCTACACCTTC
. TRBJ2-7 TRBV28 . CASSPLGALTGYEQYF TGTGCCAGCAGTCCCTTGGGGGCCCTAACCGGGTACGAGCAGTACTTC
. TRBJ1-1 TRBV30 . CALNRDLGTEAFF TGTGCCCTGAACAGGGATTTGGGCACTGAAGCTTTCTTT
. TRBJ2-3 TRBV14 TRBD2 CASSQGTSVADTQYF TGTGCCAGCAGCCAGGGGACTAGCGTGGCAGATACGCAGTATTTT
once TRBJ1-2 TRBV6-5 TRBD1 CASRPGQGTRGYTF TGTGCCAGCCGTCCGGGACAGGGGACGAGAGGCTACACCTTC
. TRBJ2-1 TRBV5-4 TRBD2 CASSLGTSATRVQFF TGTGCCAGCAGCCTCGGGACTAGCGCCACAAGGGTGCAGTTCTTC
. TRBJ1-1 TRBV2 TRBD1 CASSGRGEAEAFF TGTGCCAGCAGCGGCAGGGGGGAGGCTGAAGCTTTCTTT